This T cell receptor beta chain was sequenced in a study of T cells after yellow fever vaccination (dated by TCRdb to between 2018 and 2021). For the wider study: Libraries from fractions with low cell numbers were prepared with the SMART-Seq v4 Ultra Low Input RNA kit. To follow T-cell clones before and after both primary and booster YFV17D yellow fever vaccination, bulk TCR alpha and beta repertoires underwent longitudinal sequencing. Two healthy male donors, one aged 18 to 29 and one aged 30 to 40 years, made up the cohort. Blood was collected at multiple timepoints before and after primary and secondary immunization, and bulk PBMC replicates and cell subsets were isolated. Results and caveats for the whole study, not just this receptor: Computational filtering was needed because FACS-sorted repertoires could contain abundant contaminating clonotypes from the bulk population. After the booster, most clones that had expanded after primary vaccination were detected again (around 97% of CD4 and around nine tenths of CD8), suggesting broad maintenance of memory. Compared with the primary T-cell response, the secondary T-cell response was faster but weaker, reaching its peak on day 5 rather than on day 15. The study included only a couple of donors, which limits how far the findings can be generalized. A small share of clonotypes was detected in both CD4 and CD8 compartments, with the overlap likely arising from convergent recombination.

Concerning this clonotype: This receptor's antigen is unknown. No base quality values were provided; no much bigger clone lies one nucleotide off.

Including cysteine and phenylalanine, the CDR3 has 15 amino acids. Only the CDR3 part of the read is kept: 45 bases, read in frame from the first base. V trim: 4 bases; J trim: 9 bases; unmatched bases: 6. In the germline V gene, CDR1 corresponds to SGHTA and CDR2 to FQGNSA. The sample's treatment or condition label, decoded: live attenuated yellow fever vaccine strain. A standard Ficoll-Paque protocol was used to isolate PBMCs from peripheral blood. Dynabeads CD4 and CD8 positive selection kits were used to isolate CD4 and CD8 T-cell fractions. RNA was extracted with TriZol from bulk PBMCs, CD4 and CD8 fractions, and dextramer-positive and dextramer-negative fractions. TCR cDNA was synthesized by 5'RACE template switching, through which a universal primer site and unique molecular identifiers were introduced. Priming for cDNA synthesis came from both the TCR alpha and TCR beta constant segments. Libraries were amplified in two PCR steps, with sample barcodes and sequencing adapters added in the second step. Sequencing of libraries was done on Illumina HiSeq 2500 (2x100 bp) or NovaSeq (2x150 bp). The authors processed their data as follows. MIGEC handled demultiplexing of reads and collapsing into UMI consensus sequences, while MiXCR performed V(D)J alignment. Vaccine-responding clonotypes were defined with edgeR using replicate PBMC samples, requiring FDR below 0.01 and a log2 fold change above 5 up to day 15. Each bulk clonotype received a CD4 or CD8 identity based on whether the sequenced CD4 or CD8 repertoire contained that clonotype at higher abundance. TCRdb itself trimmed the public reads at Q25 with fastp, ran MiXCR and retained productive beta chains. Records with the same CDR3 protein are collapsed into one entry carrying the most frequent genes and DNA. The V and J calls come from TCRdb's annotation, not from the publication. Recorded for this sample are 200,000 to 300,000 distinct CDR3 sequences; around 6.7% of them occurred a single time. Approximately 1.1% of the sample is in the top ten clones.

The TCR comes from a man aged 25-45 years who received the YFV17D yellow fever vaccine. The V gene is TRBV7-2 and the J gene is TRBJ2-1, with 13 bases matching TRBD2. The specimen comprised CD4+ T cells sorted from PBMCs, sampled on the day of the yellow fever booster vaccination. The CDR3 loop reads CASSSGLAGALEQFF. The sequenced DNA is TGTGCCAGCAGCTCTGGACTAGCGGGAGCTCTTGAGCAGTTCTTC.